One and the same sample provided the 31 T cell receptor beta chains below, sequenced in a study of CD8+CD57+ T cells in acquired aplastic anemia. Both TCR beta VDJ combination and CDR3 sequence profiling were carried out. Genomic DNA was the template for this profiling. From the reads, TCRdb called clonotypes with MiXCR, one entry per CDR3 protein. The table shows 62,000 or so distinct CDR3 sequences, with almost 55% occurring only once. Sequencing was done on a sample of sorted CD4+, CD8+, or CD8+CD57+ T cells (not recorded which) from PBMCs. These receptors originate from a human donor in good health, serving as a control.

The chain couples TRBV19 to TRBJ1-5, with TRBD1 matching 8 bases. Germline CDR1 and CDR2: LNHDA and SQIVND (reference sequence). CDR3 size: 15 residues. The trim removed 10 bases at V and 0 bases at J, leaving 8 bases unmatched. The CDR3 nucleotides are TGTGCCACCACCAGGGGGCAGGGTAGCAATCAGCCCCAGCATTTT. Encoded protein: CATTRGQGSNQPQHF.

The chain has TRBV6-1 and TRBJ2-1; D possibly uses TRBD1 or TRBD2 (5 bases each). Germline V lookup: CDR1 MNHNS, CDR2 SASEGT. The V gene lost 6 bases and the J gene lost 2 bases, with 14 bases spanning the gap. CDR3 size: 15 residues. The CDR3 region is CASRAGTDTYNEQFF. The DNA of the CDR3 is TGTGCCAGCAGGGCCGGGACGGACACCTACAATGAGCAGTTCTTC.

V is TRBV6-1 and J is TRBJ2-1; 12 nucleotides match TRBD2. Unmatched junction bases numbered 6, after V lost 7 bases and J lost 5 bases. The CDR3 runs 15 residues. The germline gives CDR1 MNHNS, CDR2 SASEGT. The CDR3 nucleotides are TGTGCCAGCACCCCTAGCGGGGGGGTAAACAATGAGCAGTTCTTC. It codes for CASTPSGGVNNEQFF.

At least ten counts were recorded for this clonotype. The chain's CDR3 is CASSFSRNEQFF. The CDR3 DNA sequence: TGTGCCAGCAGTTTCTCCAGGAATGAGCAGTTCTTC. This chain uses TRBV12-3 or TRBV12-4 with TRBJ2-1; no reliable D call. The CDR3 loop spans 12 amino acids. The germline V and J ends were trimmed by 3 bases and 7 bases, with 7 bases remaining between them.

This clonotype was counted at least ten times. The chain links TRBV4-1 to TRBJ2-7, with TRBD2 as a possible D gene (6 bases). The length of the CDR3 is 13 residues. Germline CDR1 MGHRA, CDR2 YSYEKL. V lost 0 bases, J lost 4 bases, and 7 bases lay in between. This CDR3 is CASSQDRGYEQYF. CDR3 in DNA: TGCGCCAGCAGCCAAGATCGGGGGTACGAGCAGTACTTC.

The table lists this clonotype with many counts. This chain joins TRBV2 and TRBJ2-7; 10 bases agree with TRBD1. The CDR3 spans 14 residues. The V and J ends lost 6 bases and 3 bases, in that order; junction bases with no gene match: 5. The germline V gene has CDR1 SNHLY and CDR2 FYNNEI. The CDR3 is CASRAGTGVYEQYF. The CDR3 DNA reads TGTGCCAGCAGGGCCGGGACAGGGGTCTACGAGCAGTACTTC.

By share, this clonotype ranks as medium-sized. The genes are TRBV7-9 and TRBJ1-6; D gene ambiguous. The V gene's germline CDR1 is SEHNR and CDR2 FQNEAQ (reference sequence). V was clipped by 3 bases and J by 7 bases, with 10 bases between them. The CDR3 has 14 amino acids. The DNA of the CDR3 is TGTGCCAGCAGCTTGGCTGACGGGAATTCACCCCTCCACTTT. Translated, it gives CASSLADGNSPLHF.

V usage is TRBV7-6 and J usage is TRBJ1-5; the D gene is possibly TRBD1 (5 bases). Germline CDR1 SGHVS, CDR2 FNYEAQ. CDR3 length equals 13 residues. V lost 3 bases, J lost 5 bases, and 8 bases lay in between. CDR3 residues: CASSFGQDQPQHF. The DNA of the CDR3 is TGTGCCAGCAGCTTTGGACAAGATCAGCCCCAGCATTTT. Combining the CDR3 with reference TRBV7-6 and TRBJ1-5 gives the whole variable domain GAGVSQSPRYKVTKRGQDVALRCDPISGHVSLYWYRQALGQGPEFLTYFNYEAQQDKSGLPNDRFSAERPEGSISTLTIQRTEQRDSAMYRCASSFGQDQPQHFGDGTRLSIL.

In this sample, this clonotype turned up a few times. V gene TRBV2 combines with J gene TRBJ1-6; TRBD1 is a possible D gene (5 bases). Trimming stripped 9 bases from V and 13 bases from J, with 19 bases between. In germline, CDR1 is SNHLY, CDR2 FYNNEI. This CDR3 comprises 13 residues. The CDR3, as DNA: TGTGCCAGTAGAGACAGCCAACTAAGTCCCCTCCACTTT. Amino acid sequence: CASRDSQLSPLHF.

This clonotype has ten or more counts. The chain couples TRBV6-1 to TRBJ2-7; D perhaps matches TRBD2 (5 bases). The CDR3 runs 14 residues. The germline V and J ends were trimmed by 5 bases and 3 bases, with 14 bases remaining between them. Germline V gene sequence: CDR1 MNHNS, CDR2 SASEGT. The CDR3: CASSLHGENYEQYF. The DNA for the CDR3 is TGTGCCAGCAGTCTCCACGGGGAAAACTACGAGCAGTACTTC.

The genes are TRBV19 and TRBJ1-1; D might be TRBD1 (5 bases). Germline V gives CDR1 LNHDA, CDR2 SQIVND (reference sequence). The CDR3 extends over 14 amino acids. Trimming left V 5 bases short and J 1 base short, with 11 bases between. CDR3 in DNA: TGTGCCAGTAGTGATGATGGGGCGAACACTGAAGCTTTCTTT. The encoded protein is CASSDDGANTEAFF.

This sequence joins TRBV25-1 and TRBJ1-1, with a weak D call TRBD1 (5 bases). Germline V gene sequence: CDR1 MGHDK, CDR2 SYGVNS. The CDR3 runs to 14 residues. The V end lost 2 bases, the J end lost 1 base, and 8 bases lay between the germline ends. This chain's CDR3 is CASSEQRGNTEAFF. DNA for the CDR3: TGTGCCAGCAGTGAACAAAGGGGGAACACTGAAGCTTTCTTT.

The chain carries TRBV2 and TRBJ1-2; 7 bases match TRBD1. The CDR3 consists of 16 residues. Germline loops: CDR1 SNHLY, CDR2 FYNNEI. After removal of 4 bases from V and 0 bases from J, the junction contained 8 bases not matched to a gene. CDR3 amino acids: CASSVDGTGANYGYTF. In nucleotides, the CDR3 is TGTGCCAGCAGTGTAGACGGTACAGGGGCTAACTATGGCTACACCTTC.

As regards this clonotype: Since no conserved phenylalanine or tryptophan closes the CDR3, a read error is the likely cause. The chain is built from TRBV7-9 and TRBJ1-2; maybe TRBD1 (5 bases). The CDR3 consists of 12 residues. Trimming took 7 bases from V and 7 from J, leaving 13 bases between them. CDR1 SEHNR and CDR2 FQNEAQ come from the germline V gene (reference sequence). The CDR3 sequence: CASTYGGFGYTL. In DNA form, the CDR3 reads TGTGCCAGCACCTACGGGGGTTTTGGCTACACCCTC.

J is TRBJ1-5 and V is TRBV15; 9 bases line up with TRBD1. V dropped 6 bases and J dropped 6; count of bases not matched to a gene: 6. This CDR3 region has 14 residues. CDR1 is LNHNV, CDR2 YYDKDF, per germline (reference sequence). The CDR3 here is CATSPGQGSQPQHF. Here the CDR3 DNA reads TGTGCCACCAGTCCGGGACAGGGTTCTCAGCCCCAGCATTTT.

On this clonotype itself: An end of the junction differs from the germline gene, which may be a read error. The chain combines TRBV5-1 with TRBJ2-7, with 11 positions matching TRBD1. The CDR3 totals 14 residues. CDR1 and CDR2 (germline): SGHRS, YFSETQ. This CDR3 reads CASTLDRGPAEQYF. The DNA of the CDR3 is TGCGCCAGCACCTTGGACAGGGGGCCGGCCGAGCAGTACTTC.

By share of the sample, this clonotype is medium-sized. CDR3 sequence: CATSSEPDSNYGYTF. CDR3 in DNA: TGTGCCACCAGCAGTGAGCCGGACAGCAACTATGGCTACACCTTC. The chain links TRBV15 to TRBJ1-2, with D tentatively TRBD1 (6 bases). Trimming cost V 3 bases and J 2 bases, with 13 bases left between them. The CDR3 runs 15 residues. Germline V gene data show CDR1 as LNHNV and CDR2 as YYDKDF (reference sequence).

The V and J genes are TRBV24-1 and TRBJ2-7; 7 positions agree with TRBD1. The CDR3 extends over 14 amino acids. CDR1 KGHDR and CDR2 SFDVKD come from the germline V gene. Trimming cost V 9 bases and J 6 bases; bases outside gene matches: 13. In nucleotides, the CDR3 is TGTGCCACCGGCCGGGACAGCTTACCGGGCGAGCAGTACTTC. As protein: CATGRDSLPGEQYF.

Turning to this clonotype: At one of its ends the junction is not consistent with the germline gene, which may arise from a read error. The chain recombines TRBV2 with TRBJ2-2, with D possibly matching TRBD2 (5 bases). There are 11 residues in the CDR3. Germline values: CDR1 SNHLY, CDR2 FYNNEI. CDR3 amino acids: CASSAPGEPFF. The CDR3, as DNA: TGTGCCAGCAGTGCACCCGGGGAGCCGTTTTTT.

The table lists this clonotype with many counts. The J gene is TRBJ1-4, the V gene TRBV7-3, with 8 bases that match TRBD1. The CDR3 loop spans 13 amino acids. Germline assignment: CDR1 SGHTA and CDR2 FQGTGA. The V and J ends lost 3 bases and 6 bases, in that order; junction bases with no gene match: 0. In nucleotides, the CDR3 is TGTGCCAGCAGCTTGGACAGGGATGAAAAACTGTTTTTT. Its translation: CASSLDRDEKLFF. The full variable domain, with the rest looked up from reference TRBV7-3 and TRBJ1-4, is GAGVSQTPSNKVTEKGKYVELRCDPISGHTALYWYRQSLGQGPEFLIYFQGTGAADDSGLPNDRFFAVRPEGSVSTLKIQRTERGDSAVYLCASSLDRDEKLFFGSGTQLSVL.

The J gene is TRBJ2-7, the V gene TRBV11-2; unclear D gene. The CDR3 loop spans 15 amino acids. Germline values: CDR1 SGHAT, CDR2 FQNNGV. Between the trimmed V and J ends, which lost 0 bases and 0 bases, there was a span of 9 bases. The chain's CDR3 is CASSLEVGFSYEQYF. The CDR3 DNA reads TGTGCCAGCAGCTTAGAGGTAGGCTTCTCCTACGAGCAGTACTTC.

The chain combines TRBV19 with TRBJ2-3; 8 bases line up with TRBD1. This CDR3 contains 15 residues. The germline gives CDR1 LNHDA, CDR2 SQIVND (reference sequence). Unmatched junction bases numbered 6, after V lost 4 bases and J lost 3 bases. The CDR3 region has the DNA TGTGCCAGTAGTACTGGGACAGGAGGAACAGATACGCAGTATTTT. Protein product: CASSTGTGGTDTQYF.

This clonotype was counted many times. The chain has TRBV20-1 and TRBJ1-5, with a possible D match to TRBD1 (5 bases). The germline gives CDR1 DFQATT, CDR2 SNEGSKA (reference sequence). The CDR3 has 13 residues. With 5 bases removed from V and 3 bases from J, the gap between germline ends came to 11 bases. The CDR3 reads CSASPGVNQPQHF. In nucleotides, the CDR3 is TGCAGTGCTTCACCGGGGGTCAATCAGCCCCAGCATTTT.

Regarding this clonotype: An end of the junction does not agree with germline; a read error may underlie this. The J gene is TRBJ1-1, the V gene TRBV29-1; D might be TRBD1 (6 bases). The CDR3 runs 13 residues. CDR1 is SQVTM and CDR2 is ANQGSEA in the germline V gene. The CDR3 is CSASWTEGTEAFF. CDR3 sequence (DNA): TGCAGCGCCTCGTGGACAGAGGGCACTGAGGCTTTCTTT.

V usage is TRBV2 and J usage is TRBJ1-5; 7 bases are a match to TRBD1. V was clipped by 9 bases and J by 6 bases; unmatched bases: 14. This CDR3 has 15 residues. Germline CDR1 reads SNHLY; CDR2 reads FYNNEI. CDR3 sequence (DNA): TGTGCCAGTAGTCCAATCGACAGGGACGGTCAGCCCCAGCATTTT. It encodes CASSPIDRDGQPQHF. The full variable domain, with the rest looked up from reference TRBV2 and TRBJ1-5, is EPEVTQTPSHQVTQMGQEVILRCVPISNHLYFYWYRQILGQKVEFLVSFYNNEISEKSEIFDDQFSVERPDGSNFTLKIRSTKLEDSAMYFCASSPIDRDGQPQHFGDGTRLSIL.

V is TRBV29-1 and J is TRBJ2-5; TRBD1 matches 11 bases. The germline V gene encodes CDR1 SQVTM and CDR2 ANQGSEA. Trimming cost V 1 base and J 5 bases; bases outside gene matches: 9. The CDR3 sequence is 16 residues long. DNA of the CDR3: TGCAGCGTTGAAGTTTCCTGGACAGGGGGCCTGGAGACCCAGTACTTC. Protein product: CSVEVSWTGGLETQYF. The entire variable domain, with the rest obtained from reference TRBV29-1 and TRBJ2-5, is as follows: SAVISQKPSRDICQRGTSLTIQCQVDSQVTMMFWYRQQPGQSLTLIATANQGSEATYESGFVIDKFPISRPNLTFSTLTVSNMSPEDSSIYLCSVEVSWTGGLETQYFGPGTRLLVL.

This clonotype was counted only a few times. The rearrangement uses TRBV29-1 and TRBJ2-7, with D possibly matching TRBD2 (6 bases). The CDR3 consists of 15 residues. Germline lookup yields CDR1 SQVTM and CDR2 ANQGSEA. The germline V and J ends were trimmed by 4 bases and 1 base, with 17 bases remaining between them. This chain's CDR3 is CSVGRGGKGSYEQYF. DNA for the CDR3: TGCAGCGTTGGGAGGGGCGGGAAGGGATCCTACGAGCAGTACTTC.

The gene calls are TRBV5-6 and TRBJ2-7; 12 positions agree with TRBD2. Germline-derived CDR1 and CDR2 are SGHDT and YYEEEE. V lost 3 bases and J lost 3; bases outside the gene matches: 1. CDR3 length: 14 amino acids. This CDR3 is CASSSLAGGYEQYF. CDR3 nucleotides: TGTGCCAGCAGCTCACTAGCGGGGGGCTACGAGCAGTACTTC.

Ten or more counts support this clonotype. The chain carries TRBV13 and TRBJ2-2, with D possibly being TRBD2 (6 bases). The CDR3 has 17 residues. Germline CDR1 and CDR2: PRHDT and FYEKMQ (reference sequence). V lost 5 bases and J lost 3, with 19 bases in between. The CDR3 here is CASSLGGYGRYTGELFF. DNA for the CDR3: TGTGCCAGCAGCCTCGGCGGTTACGGGAGATACACCGGGGAGCTGTTTTTT.

This clonotype was counted a few times. One junction end disagrees with the germline gene, perhaps due to a read error. The chain joins TRBV2 to TRBJ2-2; TRBD1 matches at 8 bases. From germline, CDR1 is SNHLY and CDR2 FYNNEI. The CDR3 is made up of 15 amino acids. This CDR3 reads CAISPRGLNTGELFF. In DNA, the CDR3 is TGTGCCATCAGTCCCAGGGGGCTGAACACCGGGGAGCTGTTTTTT.

This clonotype is medium-sized (0.01 to 0.1%) within its sample. V usage is TRBV29-1 and J usage is TRBJ2-1; no reliable D call. V dropped 4 bases and J dropped 5 bases, with 18 bases sitting between them. This CDR3 is 15 amino acids long. Germline-derived CDR1 and CDR2 are SQVTM and ANQGSEA. CDR3 sequence reads: CSVVPTNRQDNEQFF. CDR3 DNA sequence: TGCAGCGTTGTACCCACTAACCGCCAAGACAATGAGCAGTTCTTC.